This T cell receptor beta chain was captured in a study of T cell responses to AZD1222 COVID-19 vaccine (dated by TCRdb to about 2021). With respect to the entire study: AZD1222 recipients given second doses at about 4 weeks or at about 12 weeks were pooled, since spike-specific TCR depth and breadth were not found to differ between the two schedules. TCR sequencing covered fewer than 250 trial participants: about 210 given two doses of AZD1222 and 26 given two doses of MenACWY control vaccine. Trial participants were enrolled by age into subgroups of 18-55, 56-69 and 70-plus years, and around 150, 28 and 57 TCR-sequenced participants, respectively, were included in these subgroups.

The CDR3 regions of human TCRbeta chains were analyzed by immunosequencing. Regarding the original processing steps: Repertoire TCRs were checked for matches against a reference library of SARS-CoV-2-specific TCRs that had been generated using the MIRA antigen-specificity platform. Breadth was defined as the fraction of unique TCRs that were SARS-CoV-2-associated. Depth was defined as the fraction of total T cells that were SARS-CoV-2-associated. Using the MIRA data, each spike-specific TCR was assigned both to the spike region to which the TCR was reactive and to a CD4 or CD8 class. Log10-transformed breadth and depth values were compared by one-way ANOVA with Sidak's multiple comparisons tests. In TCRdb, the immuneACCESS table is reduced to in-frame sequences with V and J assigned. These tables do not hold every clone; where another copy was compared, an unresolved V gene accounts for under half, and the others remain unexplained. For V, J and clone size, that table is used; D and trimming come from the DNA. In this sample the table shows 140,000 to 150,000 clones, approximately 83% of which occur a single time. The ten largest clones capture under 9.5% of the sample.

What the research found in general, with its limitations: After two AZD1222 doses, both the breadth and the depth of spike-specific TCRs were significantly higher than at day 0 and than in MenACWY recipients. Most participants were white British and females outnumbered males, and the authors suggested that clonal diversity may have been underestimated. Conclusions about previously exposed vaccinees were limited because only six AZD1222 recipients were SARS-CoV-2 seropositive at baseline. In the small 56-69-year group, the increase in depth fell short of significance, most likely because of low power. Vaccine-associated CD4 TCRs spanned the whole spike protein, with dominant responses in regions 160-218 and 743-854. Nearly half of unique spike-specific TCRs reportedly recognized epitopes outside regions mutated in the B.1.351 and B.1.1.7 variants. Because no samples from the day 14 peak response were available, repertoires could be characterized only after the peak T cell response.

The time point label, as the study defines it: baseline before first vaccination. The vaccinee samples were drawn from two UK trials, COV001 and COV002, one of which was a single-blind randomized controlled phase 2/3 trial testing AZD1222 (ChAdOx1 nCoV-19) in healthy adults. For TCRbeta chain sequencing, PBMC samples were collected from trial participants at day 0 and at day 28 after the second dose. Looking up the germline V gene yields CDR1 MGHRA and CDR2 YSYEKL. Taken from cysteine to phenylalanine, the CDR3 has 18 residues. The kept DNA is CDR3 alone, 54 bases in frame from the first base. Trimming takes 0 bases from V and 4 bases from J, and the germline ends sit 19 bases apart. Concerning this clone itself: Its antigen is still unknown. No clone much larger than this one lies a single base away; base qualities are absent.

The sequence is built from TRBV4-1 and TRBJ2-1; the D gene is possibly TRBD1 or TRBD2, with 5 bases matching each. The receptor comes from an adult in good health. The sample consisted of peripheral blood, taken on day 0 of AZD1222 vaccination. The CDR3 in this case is CASSQEHTAGRPYNEQFF. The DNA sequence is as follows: TGCGCCAGCAGCCAAGAACACACGGCAGGGAGACCGTACAATGAGCAGTTCTTC.